A selection of T cell receptor beta chains follows, all from one sample in a study of response to subunit inactivated influenza vaccine. MiXCR was run by TCRdb on the RT-PCR reads, yielding one entry per CDR3 protein. The sample contains 530,000 or so distinct CDR3 sequences, 13% to 15% of which appear only once. The specimen comprised PBMCs from blood, sampled 11 to 12 days after vaccination. The source is a man aged 50-60 years who received an inactivated influenza vaccine. Both conserved end residues are part of each CDR3. D genes are given only for firm matches. Clone size, where shown, is once, few, many, or a class for clones that have expanded.

NA	TRBJ2-3	NA	TRBV3-1	TGTGCCAGCAGCCATAAAGGGACCCGGGGAGATACGCAGTATTTT	CASSHKGTRGDTQYF
TRBD1	TRBJ1-2	few	TRBV6-2/TRBV6-3	TGTGCCAGCAGTTACTCACCGGGACAGGCAGGGGCCGGCCTCTATGGCTACACCTTC	CASSYSPGQAGAGLYGYTF
TRBD1	TRBJ2-7	few	TRBV7-9	TGTGCCAGCAGCTTAGATACAGGGGCGACGTCCTACGAGCAGTACTTC	CASSLDTGATSYEQYF
NA	TRBJ2-1	NA	TRBV7-9	TGTGCCAGCAGGATAGGGGGAGTTGGGTCCTACAATGAGCAGTTCTTC	CASRIGGVGSYNEQFF
NA	TRBJ1-1	few	TRBV29-1	TGCAGCGTTGGAGGGGCTGAAGCTTTCTTT	CSVGGAEAFF
NA	TRBJ2-6	few	TRBV18	TGTGCCAGCTCACAAGGCCGGGGGGCCAACGTCCTGACTTTC	CASSQGRGANVLTF
TRBD1	TRBJ1-2	NA	TRBV5-1	TGCGCCAGCACCACAGGGGCAGGGGATGGCTACACCTTC	CASTTGAGDGYTF
NA	TRBJ2-1	NA	TRBV6-5	TGTGCCAGCACGTTGAGGGGGTGGGGCGAGCAGTTCTTC	CASTLRGWGEQFF
NA	TRBJ2-1	NA	TRBV29-1	TGCAGCGTTGAATCGCTGGACAATGAGCAGTTCTTC	CSVESLDNEQFF
NA	TRBJ1-2	few	TRBV6-5	TGTGCCAGCAGTTACGGGGTCGTCGGCTATGGCTACACCTTC	CASSYGVVGYGYTF
NA	TRBJ2-1	few	TRBV18	TGTGCCAGCTCACCACCTAACCCGTCCGGCTACAATGAGCAGTTCTTC	CASSPPNPSGYNEQFF